Each of the 9 T cell receptor beta chains below was sequenced from the same sample in a study of T cells in localized non-small cell lung cancer. Sequencing used immunoSEQ multiplex PCR; TCRdb keeps in-frame clones, though not all of them. The sample holds over a thousand clones, 25% seen once. The sample was lung tumor tissue, taken before any cancer treatment. The receptors come from a man between 40 and 69 years old with stage II squamous cell lung carcinoma.

V gene TRBV6-8 combines with J gene TRBJ2-3, with a possible D match to TRBD1 (5 bases). V dropped 6 bases and J dropped 2 bases, with 15 bases sitting between them. This CDR3 has 15 residues. Germline V gives CDR1 MNHGY, CDR2 SAAAGT. The CDR3 nucleotides read TGTGCCAGCAGGACCGGACACCCTACCACAGATACGCAGTATTTT. Translated, it gives CASRTGHPTTDTQYF.

This clone is classed as hyperexpanded (1% or more). The gene calls are TRBV14 and TRBJ2-5; D tentatively reads TRBD1 or TRBD2 (5 bases each). V was trimmed by 3 bases and J by 4 bases, leaving 15 bases between them. The V gene's germline CDR1 is SGHDN and CDR2 FVKESK. CDR3 length equals 15 residues. The CDR3 spells CASSHYFGAGETQYF. The CDR3, as DNA: TGTGCCAGCAGCCATTATTTCGGGGCGGGAGAGACCCAGTACTTC.

V is TRBV5-1 and J is TRBJ1-1, with a tentative D call TRBD1 (5 bases). Trimming removed 4 bases from V and 4 bases from J, with 14 bases in between. This CDR3 spans 14 amino acids. CDR1 and CDR2 (germline): SGHRS, YFSETQ. CDR3 DNA: TGCGCCAGCAGCAACGGACTGGGGGGCACTGAAGCTTTCTTT. This sequence encodes CASSNGLGGTEAFF.

The chain links TRBV10-2 to TRBJ2-2; D is unclear. CDR3 size: 14 residues. The ends were cut back, 3 bases at V and 2 bases at J, with 7 bases in the middle. CDR1 is WSHSY and CDR2 is SAAADI in the germline V gene. The CDR3 DNA is TGCGCCAGCAGTGAAAGTTCAAACACCGGGGAGCTGTTTTTT. It encodes CASSESSNTGELFF.

The V call is TRBV6-7, the J call TRBJ2-7; 9 nucleotides align to TRBD1. TRBV6-7 falls under the ORF class, with uncertain function. The CDR3 has 16 residues. V trimming: 0 bases; J trimming: 1 base; junction bases outside the gene matches: 4. The CDR3 region has the DNA TGTGCCAGCAGTTACTCGACGACAGGGGGGTCCTACGAGCAGTACTTC. Translation gives CASSYSTTGGSYEQYF.

This clone was recorded only once. The chain has TRBV30 and TRBJ2-1; D may be TRBD1 (5 bases). Trimming left V 0 bases short and J 3 bases short, with 12 bases between. This CDR3 comprises 15 residues. Germline lookup yields CDR1 GTSNPN and CDR2 SVGIG (reference sequence). CDR3 sequence: CAWSVKGRIYNEQFF. In DNA, the CDR3 is TGTGCCTGGAGTGTAAAGGGGCGGATCTACAATGAGCAGTTCTTC. The variable domain in full, completed from reference TRBV30 and TRBJ2-1, reads SQTIHQWPATLVQPVGSPLSLECTVEGTSNPNLYWYRQAAGRGLQLLFYSVGIGQISSEVPQNLSASRPQDRQFILSSKKLLLSDSGFYLCAWSVKGRIYNEQFFGPGTRLTVL.

This clone has more than one count but fewer than ten. The J gene is TRBJ1-2, the V gene TRBV4-1; weak D call: TRBD1 (5 bases). Trimming removed 0 bases at V and 1 base at J, with 12 bases between. The CDR3 totals 16 residues. Germline V lookup: CDR1 MGHRA, CDR2 YSYEKL. CDR3 sequence (DNA): TGCGCCAGCAGCCAAGATACGACAGACTATAACTATGGCTACACCTTC. It encodes CASSQDTTDYNYGYTF.

The chain uses TRBV27 and TRBJ2-7, with TRBD1 as a possible D gene (6 bases). Trimming took 5 bases from V and 7 from J, leaving 21 bases between them. CDR1 and CDR2 (germline): MNHEY, SMNVEV (reference sequence). The CDR3 consists of 15 residues. The CDR3 coding sequence is TGTGCCAGCAGTCAGACCGGGACACTTCCCTGGGAGCAGTACTTC. Its translation: CASSQTGTLPWEQYF.

The gene calls are TRBV6-8 and TRBJ2-7; 7 bases are a match to TRBD2. Germline CDR1 is MNHGY and CDR2 is SAAAGT. The CDR3 contains 15 residues. V lost 0 bases and J lost 4; bases outside the gene matches: 6. The CDR3, as DNA: TGTGCCAGCAGTTACTCGACGGGGGGAGGTTACGAGCAGTACTTC. Protein product: CASSYSTGGGYEQYF.